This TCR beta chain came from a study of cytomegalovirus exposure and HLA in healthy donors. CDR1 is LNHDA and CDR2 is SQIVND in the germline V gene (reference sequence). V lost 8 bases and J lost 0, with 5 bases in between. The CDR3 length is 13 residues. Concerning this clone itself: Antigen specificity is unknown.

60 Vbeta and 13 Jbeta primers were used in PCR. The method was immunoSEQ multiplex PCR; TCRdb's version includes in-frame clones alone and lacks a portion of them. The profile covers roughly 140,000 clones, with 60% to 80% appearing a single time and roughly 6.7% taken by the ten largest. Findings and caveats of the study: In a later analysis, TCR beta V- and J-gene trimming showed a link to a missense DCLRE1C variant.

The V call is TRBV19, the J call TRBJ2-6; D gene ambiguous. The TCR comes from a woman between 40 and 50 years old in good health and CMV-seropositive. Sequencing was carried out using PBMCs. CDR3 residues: CASCYSGANVLTF. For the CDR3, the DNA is TGTGCCAGTTGCTACTCTGGGGCCAACGTCCTGACTTTC.